This T cell receptor beta chain was obtained from a study of control samples from healthy donors and cancer patients. Some clones are missing from TCRdb's copy, which holds only in-frame ones; the method was immunoSEQ multiplex PCR. The sample contains 100,000 or so clones, around 92% of which appear only once. Trimming left V 3 bases short and J 4 bases short, with 13 bases between. Germline assignment: CDR1 MNHEY and CDR2 SMNVEV (reference sequence). This CDR3 has 16 residues. The chain is built from TRBV27 and TRBJ2-6; tentatively, D is TRBD1 (6 bases). Sequenced sample: blood. This TCR was recovered from a woman younger than 35 in good health. CDR3 loop: CASSFVGAHGANVLTF. DNA of the CDR3: TGTGCCAGCAGTTTCGTGGGGGCGCACGGGGCCAACGTCCTGACTTTC.